This passage covers 30 T cell receptor beta chains from one sample sequenced in a study of T-cell reconstitution after alpha-beta-depleted transplantation in children. Unique molecular identifiers featured in how the TCRbeta library was prepared. TCRdb called the PCR reads again in MiXCR, with one record for every CDR3 protein. The sample contains 250,000 to 300,000 distinct CDR3 sequences, 11% of which appear only once. Sequencing used peripheral blood, obtained 180 days after TCRalphabeta/CD19-depleted stem cell transplant. These receptors were collected from a male patient aged 2 to 10 who had a stem cell transplant for chronic granulomatous disease, so the T cells may come from the graft donor.

This clonotype was found many times. The rearrangement links TRBV24-1 to TRBJ1-6; 9 positions agree with TRBD1. Looked up from germline, CDR1 is KGHDR and CDR2 is SFDVKD. V lost 3 bases, J lost 7 bases, and 6 bases stayed unmatched. The CDR3 extends over 16 amino acids. CDR3: CATSDPGTGHNSPLHF. For the CDR3, the DNA is TGTGCCACCAGTGATCCCGGGACAGGGCACAATTCACCCCTCCACTTT.

This clonotype was seen ten or more times. The chain has TRBV20-1 and TRBJ2-7, with D possibly TRBD2 on 7 matching bases. The CDR3 length is 20 residues. Per the germline V gene, CDR1 is DFQATT and CDR2 is SNEGSKA (reference sequence). V lost 0 bases, J lost 2 bases, and 29 bases lay in between. DNA for the CDR3: TGCAGTGCTAGAGATAGGGGGGGGTTTAGGGGGTTGTCAGGACCCTACGAGCAGTACTTC. This codes for CSARDRGGFRGLSGPYEQYF.

This clonotype was seen at least ten times. The gene calls are TRBV7-9 and TRBJ1-1; D ambiguous. Deletions cut 3 bases from V and 3 bases from J, with 8 bases between. The CDR3 runs to 13 residues. Germline V gene lookup returns CDR1 SEHNR and CDR2 FQNEAQ (reference sequence). CDR3: CASSFTADTEAFF. CDR3 sequence (DNA): TGTGCCAGCAGCTTCACAGCGGACACTGAAGCTTTCTTT.

This clonotype was observed at least ten times. The chain joins TRBV11-2 to TRBJ2-2, with D possibly TRBD1 on 5 matching bases. CDR3 size: 12 residues. Germline-derived CDR1 and CDR2 are SGHAT and FQNNGV. V was pared by 6 bases and J by 8 bases, with 10 bases between. In nucleotides, the CDR3 is TGTGCCAGCAGTTTCGACAGAGGGGAGCTGTTTTTT. Amino acids: CASSFDRGELFF.

This sequence joins TRBV30 and TRBJ1-5, with D uncertain. The CDR3 contains 15 residues. Between the trimmed V and J ends, which lost 1 base and 3 bases, there was a span of 13 bases. Germline lookup yields CDR1 GTSNPN and CDR2 SVGIG (reference sequence). The CDR3 is CAWSGKWQINQPQHF. As DNA, the CDR3 is TGTGCCTGGAGTGGGAAGTGGCAGATCAATCAGCCCCAGCATTTT.

This clonotype was found many times. The rearrangement joins TRBV20-1 to TRBJ2-3, with D hard to call. Germline CDR1 DFQATT, CDR2 SNEGSKA (reference sequence). Trimming cost V 6 bases and J 1 base, with 14 bases left between them. The CDR3 runs to 14 residues. The CDR3: CSAPSRLRTDTQYF. CDR3 sequence (DNA): TGCAGTGCCCCCTCGCGTCTCCGCACAGATACGCAGTATTTT.

This clonotype was observed at least ten times. V gene TRBV20-1 combines with J gene TRBJ2-7, with 11 bases matching TRBD1. The germline V gene has CDR1 DFQATT and CDR2 SNEGSKA (reference sequence). V lost 6 bases, J lost 4 bases, and 5 bases stayed unmatched. The CDR3 totals 13 residues. The CDR3 protein is CSASRDRGYEQYF. Written as DNA, the CDR3 is TGCAGTGCCTCCCGGGACAGGGGGTACGAGCAGTACTTC.

This clonotype was counted only a few times. The chain is built from TRBV6-5 and TRBJ2-7, with D hard to call. The CDR3 is made up of 16 amino acids. The V end was cut by 0 bases, the J end by 1 base, with 13 bases between. Germline CDR1 reads MNHEY; CDR2 reads SVGAGI. The CDR3 sequence is CASSYSSLGNSYEQYF. DNA of the CDR3: TGTGCCAGCAGTTACTCGAGTTTGGGAAATTCCTACGAGCAGTACTTC.

Many counts were recorded for this clonotype. V and J are TRBV7-9 and TRBJ2-7, with TRBD2 identical over 10 bases. The CDR3 runs 14 residues. Trimming took 5 bases from V and 3 from J; bases not matched to a gene: 4. The germline gives CDR1 SEHNR, CDR2 FQNEAQ (reference sequence). The chain's CDR3 is CASSRGLADYEQYF. CDR3 DNA sequence: TGTGCCAGCAGCCGCGGACTAGCGGACTACGAGCAGTACTTC. The full variable domain, in which reference TRBV7-9 and TRBJ2-7 provide the parts outside the CDR3, is DTGVSQNPRHKITKRGQNVTFRCDPISEHNRLYWYRQTLGQGPEFLTYFQNEAQLEKSRLLSDRFSAERPKGSFSTLEIQRTEQGDSAMYLCASSRGLADYEQYFGPGTRLTVT.

This clonotype came up many times. V and J are TRBV7-2 and TRBJ2-3; tentatively, D is TRBD1 (7 bases). CDR1 SGHTA and CDR2 FQGNSA come from the germline V gene. The CDR3 sequence is 13 residues long. Trimming cost V 5 bases and J 8 bases, with 14 bases left between them. The CDR3 loop reads CASSPWQGGTQYF. Here the CDR3 DNA reads TGTGCCAGCAGCCCTTGGCAGGGGGGTACGCAGTATTTT.

Of note for this clonotype: Possible read error: a much larger clone is one base away. This rearrangement joins TRBV5-6 to TRBJ1-3; D remains unclear. The V gene lost 0 bases and the J gene lost 2 bases, with 12 bases spanning the gap. This CDR3 has 16 amino acids. Germline lookup yields CDR1 SGHDT and CDR2 YYEEEE. CDR3 protein: CASSLAPLLPGNTIYF. In nucleotides, the CDR3 is TGTGCCAGCAGCTTGGCCCCGCTTCTCCCTGGAAACACCATATATTTT.

This clonotype was picked up many times. The rearrangement links TRBV12-3 or TRBV12-4 to TRBJ2-3; 14 nucleotides match TRBD2. The CDR3 is made up of 18 amino acids. Trimming at V came to 7 bases and at J to 2 bases, leaving 11 bases not matched to a gene. In DNA, the CDR3 is TGTGCCAGCACCGTCCCGGGACTAGCGGGGGAATACACAGATACGCAGTATTTT. As protein: CASTVPGLAGEYTDTQYF.

This clonotype was observed a handful of times. The chain joins TRBV19 to TRBJ2-3; D is possibly TRBD2 (6 bases). CDR3 size: 15 residues. Germline V CDR1 and CDR2: LNHDA, SQIVND (reference sequence). V gave up 6 bases and J gave up 3 bases, with 16 bases separating them. DNA of the CDR3: TGTGCCAGTAGAGATAGGGCCGGGAGAACAGATACGCAGTATTTT. This sequence encodes CASRDRAGRTDTQYF.

This chain joins TRBV2 and TRBJ2-1; 8 bases match TRBD2. V was clipped by 6 bases and J by 5 bases; unmatched bases: 3. Germline CDR1 reads SNHLY; CDR2 reads FYNNEI. The CDR3 is 13 amino acids. CDR3 DNA: TGTGCCAGCAGGCGGGGGGCGAACAATGAGCAGTTCTTC. It specifies CASRRGANNEQFF.

The V and J genes are TRBV6-1 and TRBJ2-1, with 13 nucleotides matching TRBD2. There are 15 residues in the CDR3. The germline CDR1 and CDR2 sequences are MNHNS and SASEGT. The ends lost 7 bases at V and 8 bases at J; junction bases unmatched: 8. The CDR3 DNA is TGTGCCAGCACCAGGGGACTAGCGGGGCTCTATGAGCAGTTCTTC. It translates to CASTRGLAGLYEQFF.

This clonotype has ten or more counts. This chain links TRBV28 with TRBJ1-5; 7 nucleotides agree with TRBD1. The CDR3 has 16 amino acids. The V and J ends lost 0 bases and 1 base, in that order; junction bases with no gene match: 3. Germline V CDR1 and CDR2: MDHEN, SYDVKM. CDR3 nucleotides: TGTGCCAGCAGTTTATGGGTGACAGGGAGCAATCAGCCCCAGCATTTT. It specifies CASSLWVTGSNQPQHF.

This clonotype was observed at least ten times. The J gene is TRBJ2-7, the V gene TRBV10-3, with D perhaps TRBD1 (6 bases). CDR3 length equals 14 residues. The germline V and J ends were trimmed by 10 bases and 1 base, with 17 bases remaining between them. CDR1 and CDR2 from the germline V gene are ENHRY and SYGVKD. CDR3 in amino acids: CATMNRDISYEQYF. The CDR3 DNA reads as TGTGCCACCATGAACCGGGACATTTCCTACGAGCAGTACTTC.

This clonotype occurred many times. The DNA of the CDR3 is TGTGCCAGCAGCTTTTGGACGGGTCCTAATGAAAAACTGTTTTTT. Residues: CASSFWTGPNEKLFF. V is TRBV5-6 and J is TRBJ1-4; D unclear. V dropped 2 bases and J dropped 3 bases, with 11 bases sitting between them. The length of the CDR3 is 15 residues. Per germline, CDR1 SGHDT and CDR2 YYEEEE.

This clonotype was seen many times. CDR3 amino acids: CASSPQGTDTQYF. CDR3 coding DNA: TGTGCCAGCAGTCCCCAGGGTACAGATACGCAGTATTTT. V gene TRBV12-3 or TRBV12-4 combines with J gene TRBJ2-3; maybe TRBD1 (5 bases). The CDR3 is made up of 13 amino acids. V shed 5 bases and J shed 3 bases, with 9 bases lying between them.

The J gene is TRBJ1-1, the V gene TRBV12-3 or TRBV12-4; D is unresolved. CDR3 size: 14 residues. The germline V and J ends were trimmed by 6 bases and 1 base, with 12 bases remaining between them. The CDR3, as DNA: TGTGCCAGCAGGATATCAGGTTGGAACACTGAAGCTTTCTTT. Translated, it gives CASRISGWNTEAFF.

In its sample, this clonotype was seen many times. This rearrangement joins TRBV27 to TRBJ1-6; 8 bases are shared with TRBD1. This CDR3 spans 15 amino acids. CDR1 and CDR2 from the germline V gene are MNHEY and SMNVEV (reference sequence). The V gene end was trimmed by 4 bases and the J gene end by 4 bases; junction bases not matched to a gene: 3. The CDR3 protein is CASSWNRGYNSPLHF. The CDR3 nucleotides read TGTGCCAGCAGTTGGAACAGGGGGTATAATTCACCCCTCCACTTT.

This clonotype was recorded at least ten times. This chain uses TRBV28 with TRBJ2-7; D remains ambiguous. The CDR3 runs to 11 residues. Trimming removed 10 bases from V and 2 bases from J, with 9 bases in between. Looked up from germline, CDR1 is MDHEN and CDR2 is SYDVKM. CDR3 sequence (DNA): TGTGCCATTCAGAACCCCTACGAGCAGTACTTC. Its translation: CAIQNPYEQYF.

This clonotype was seen at least ten times. This chain connects TRBV9 to TRBJ1-2; D gene ambiguous. Trimming stripped 0 bases from V and 3 bases from J, with 12 bases between. Germline assignment: CDR1 SGDLS and CDR2 YYNGEE. CDR3 size: 15 residues. CDR3 in DNA: TGTGCCAGCAGCGTAGAAGGCACATCAGACTATGGCTACACCTTC. This sequence encodes CASSVEGTSDYGYTF.

The table lists this clonotype with many counts. This rearrangement joins TRBV20-1 to TRBJ2-7; D perhaps matches TRBD2 (7 bases). V was pared by 2 bases and J by 2 bases, with 16 bases between. The CDR3 extends over 15 amino acids. Germline lookup yields CDR1 DFQATT and CDR2 SNEGSKA (reference sequence). The CDR3 sequence: CSARLGEGGAYEQYF. The CDR3, as DNA: TGCAGTGCTAGATTGGGGGAGGGGGGGGCCTACGAGCAGTACTTC.

To note about this clonotype: The junction does not match germline at one end; this may be a read error. The rearrangement uses TRBV18 and TRBJ1-1; 7 nucleotides line up with TRBD1. Germline V lookup: CDR1 KGHSH, CDR2 LQKENI. This CDR3 comprises 16 residues. The chain's CDR3 is CARSPYDRAPNTEAFF. DNA for the CDR3: TGTGCCAGATCACCTTATGACAGGGCCCCGAACACTGAAGCTTTCTTT.

This clonotype was observed at least ten times. The chain combines TRBV6-5 with TRBJ2-3; weak D call: TRBD1 (6 bases). This CDR3 has 14 amino acids. Trimming took off 6 bases at V and 3 bases at J, with 13 bases between the two ends. Germline V gene lookup returns CDR1 MNHEY and CDR2 SVGAGI. The CDR3 sequence is CASRTGTLTDTQYF. CDR3 coding DNA: TGTGCCAGCAGAACCGGGACACTGACAGATACGCAGTATTTT.

This clonotype has a count of ten or more. The V and J genes are TRBV20-1 and TRBJ2-5; D uncertain. The CDR3 loop spans 11 amino acids. Deletions cut 2 bases from V and 4 bases from J, with 5 bases between. CDR1 and CDR2 from the germline V gene are DFQATT and SNEGSKA (reference sequence). Here the CDR3 DNA reads TGCAGTGCTAGAAGGCGAGAGACCCAGTACTTC. Its translation: CSARRRETQYF.

Ten or more counts support this clonotype. The chain couples TRBV5-1 to TRBJ2-7, with TRBD1 matching 10 bases. The J segment lost 3 bases and the V segment lost 0 bases, leaving 6 bases of the junction unmatched. The germline gives CDR1 SGHRS, CDR2 YFSETQ. This CDR3 has 16 residues. The DNA of the CDR3 is TGCGCCAGCAGCTTGGCGGGACAGGGGACAAGCTACGAGCAGTACTTC. It specifies CASSLAGQGTSYEQYF.

This clonotype was observed at least ten times. CDR3 residues: CASSKELAGGHEQYF. For the CDR3, the DNA is TGTGCCAGCAGCAAAGAACTAGCGGGGGGGCACGAGCAGTACTTC. This rearrangement joins TRBV21-1 to TRBJ2-7; the table assigns TRBD2, which was not confirmed against the DNA. TRBV21-1 is given as a pseudogene. The CDR3 has 15 residues.

This clonotype was counted ten times or more. This chain uses TRBV29-1 with TRBJ2-1; 9 nucleotides agree with TRBD2. The CDR3 is 11 residues long. Germline V lookup: CDR1 SQVTM, CDR2 ANQGSEA. With V trimmed by 6 bases and J by 12 bases, 6 bases remained unmatched. DNA for the CDR3: TGCAGCGTGGCGGGAGGGGCCCGGCAGTTCTTC. Translation gives CSVAGGARQFF.